This TCR beta chain was sequenced during a study of T-cell reconstitution after alpha-beta-depleted transplantation in children (TCRdb year 2016). Concerning the study at large: The study quantitatively tracked T-cell immune reconstitution after TCRalphabeta/CD19-depleted allogeneic hematopoietic cell transplantation in children using TCR repertoire profiling.

From the germline V gene, CDR1 is LGHNA and CDR2 is YNFKEQ. V loses 0 bases, J loses 0 bases, and the germline ends lie 6 bases apart. The CDR3 sequence holds 15 residues, the cysteine and phenylalanine included. Only the CDR3 DNA stays, 45 bases, in frame from base 1. This clonotype showed up many times. Its antigen has not been determined. No base-level quality is on record; no much larger clone is a single base apart. Library prep was done by PCR. Instrument on record: Illumina HiSeq 2500. To normalize quantification of the TCRbeta repertoire, the TCR libraries were built with molecular barcoding that relied on unique molecular identifiers. The public sequencing data were trimmed at Q25 with fastp and processed into clonotypes with MiXCR by TCRdb, which kept only in-frame beta chains. Identical CDR3 protein sequences are pooled into one entry, listed with their most common genes and DNA. The sample table shows over 200,000 distinct CDR3 sequences, and about a tenth are seen once. The ten top clones hold 5% to 7% of the sample.

This sequence was found in a human donor who donated a stem cell graft to a child with acute lymphoblastic leukemia. The V gene is TRBV4-2 and the J gene is TRBJ1-5; the D segment cannot be called with confidence. The sample here was PBMCs from the stem cell graft donor, taken from the stem cell graft. The CDR3 protein is CASSQDVLSNQPQHF. The nucleotides read TGTGCCAGCAGCCAAGATGTGCTTAGCAATCAGCCCCAGCATTTT.